A single sample gave rise to the 2 T cell receptor beta chains below, sequenced in a study of blood T cell repertoires in COVID-19 (dated by TCRdb to between 2020 and 2021). The library relied on the immunoSEQ multiplex PCR assay. Imported from immuneACCESS, the table was reduced by TCRdb to in-frame sequences with V and J called. These copies leave out some clones; in studies compared against another copy, an unresolved V gene accounts for under half, and the cause of the remainder is not known. This sample gives around 300,000 clones in total; approximately 86% of them show up just once. The ten largest clonotypes hold about 9.8% of the sample. Sequencing input: peripheral blood. The receptors shown here come from a man aged 18 to 29 with active or convalescent COVID-19.

The chain employs TRBV7-2 and TRBJ1-3, with D perhaps matching TRBD1 (6 bases). The length of the CDR3 is 17 residues. V lost 3 bases and J lost 0, with 15 bases in between. Germline CDR1 is SGHTA and CDR2 is FQGNSA. DNA of the CDR3: TGTGCCAGCAGCTTTACGATCGGACAGTACTCTGGAAACACCATATATTTT. Translating gives CASSFTIGQYSGNTIYF.

The CDR3 here is CARSNRGQRNTEAFF. The CDR3 DNA follows: TGTGCCAGGAGTAACAGGGGGCAAAGGAACACTGAAGCTTTCTTT. The V and J genes are TRBV2 and TRBJ1-1; 9 positions match TRBD1. This CDR3 has 15 residues. The V gene's germline CDR1 is SNHLY and CDR2 FYNNEI. J was trimmed by 1 base and V by 9 bases; bases with no gene match: 9.